These 28 T cell receptor beta chains were all obtained from the same sample, sequenced in a study of long-term antiretroviral therapy in people with HIV. Running of the v3.0 immunoSEQ assay took place at survey level. Clones were sequenced by immunoSEQ multiplex PCR, and TCRdb holds only the in-frame ones, with some missing. The sample has 20,000 to 25,000 clones, approximately 79% seen once; the top ten hold over 8%. The sequencing used unsorted PBMCs, collected 1.2 years after starting antiretroviral therapy. The receptors stem from a middle-aged woman with HIV.

J is TRBJ2-3 and V is TRBV7-6; D gene unclear. Looked up from germline, CDR1 is SGHVS and CDR2 is FNYEAQ. The CDR3 consists of 15 residues. The V and J ends lost 5 bases and 0 bases respectively, with 12 bases between them. The CDR3 region has the DNA TGTGCCAGCAGCCCCCTCGGCGGTAGCACAGATACGCAGTATTTT. Amino acids: CASSPLGGSTDTQYF. Full variable domain (rest looked up from reference TRBV7-6 and TRBJ2-3): GAGVSQSPRYKVTKRGQDVALRCDPISGHVSLYWYRQALGQGPEFLTYFNYEAQQDKSGLPNDRFSAERPEGSISTLTIQRTEQRDSAMYRCASSPLGGSTDTQYFGPGTRLTVL.

The gene calls are TRBV5-1 and TRBJ2-2; 7 nucleotides match TRBD2. Per the germline V gene, CDR1 is SGHRS and CDR2 is YFSETQ. The CDR3 contains 16 residues. V lost 3 bases to trimming and J lost 6 bases; unmatched junction nucleotides: 11. The CDR3: CASSSLTRGVPGELFF. For the CDR3, the DNA is TGCGCCAGCAGCTCGCTTACCCGGGGGGTCCCCGGGGAGCTGTTTTTT.

This rearrangement joins TRBV29-1 to TRBJ1-1; D not certain. Trimming stripped 7 bases from V and 1 base from J, with 10 bases between. Germline loops: CDR1 SQVTM, CDR2 ANQGSEA. The CDR3 is 12 residues long. CDR3: CSAVDGNTEAFF. The CDR3 DNA reads TGCAGCGCTGTGGATGGGAACACTGAAGCTTTCTTT.

This clone has only a few counts. The rearrangement uses TRBV5-4 and TRBJ1-6; D perhaps matches TRBD1 (5 bases). V gave up 4 bases and J gave up 7 bases, with 12 bases separating them. Germline V gives CDR1 SGHNT, CDR2 YYREEE (reference sequence). CDR3 length equals 14 residues. The CDR3 is CASSNPGQNSPLHF. The CDR3 DNA is TGTGCCAGCAGCAACCCAGGGCAGAATTCACCCCTCCACTTT. Variable domain in full (rest from reference TRBV5-4 and TRBJ1-6): ETGVTQSPTHLIKTRGQQVTLRCSSQSGHNTVSWYQQALGQGPQFIFQYYREEENGRGNFPPRFSGLQFPNYSSELNVNALELDDSALYLCASSNPGQNSPLHFGNGTRLTVT.

The chain combines TRBV4-1 with TRBJ2-7; TRBD1 agrees at 9 bases. Germline V gene lookup returns CDR1 MGHRA and CDR2 YSYEKL. The CDR3 sequence is 19 residues long. With V trimmed by 0 bases and J by 7 bases, 19 bases remained unmatched. CDR3 nucleotides: TGCGCCAGCAGCCAAGAAAAGATAAAGGACAGGGGATTCGGTCGGGAGCAGTACTTC. It specifies CASSQEKIKDRGFGREQYF.

CDR3 nucleotide sequence: TGCGCCAGCAGCTTGAACAGGCCAGGCACAGATACGCAGTATTTT. Protein product: CASSLNRPGTDTQYF. V gene TRBV5-1 combines with J gene TRBJ2-3; D perhaps matches TRBD1 (5 bases). Trimming shortened V by 1 base and J by 1 base, and 10 bases separated the two germline ends. CDR3 size: 15 residues. CDR1 and CDR2 from the germline V gene are SGHRS and YFSETQ.

This chain uses TRBV7-2 with TRBJ1-2; D is uncertain. CDR1 is SGHTA, CDR2 FQGNSA, per germline. The CDR3 has 11 amino acids. Trimming left V 1 base short and J 6 bases short, with 3 bases between. Written as DNA, the CDR3 is TGTGCCAGCAGCTTAGAACATGGCTACACCTTC. Translated, it gives CASSLEHGYTF.

This clone was found once. The CDR3 sequence: CASSQGGGRALYEQFF. Here the CDR3 DNA reads TGTGCCAGCAGCCAAGGAGGCGGGAGGGCCTTATATGAGCAGTTCTTC. The chain combines TRBV4-2 with TRBJ2-1, with 9 bases aligning to TRBD2. This CDR3 spans 16 amino acids. CDR1 is LGHNA, CDR2 YNFKEQ, per germline. The V and J ends lost 1 base and 8 bases, in that order; junction bases with no gene match: 9.

The chain has TRBV29-1 and TRBJ2-7, with D perhaps matching TRBD1 (5 bases). In germline, CDR1 is SQVTM, CDR2 ANQGSEA. V lost 6 bases and J lost 2, with 14 bases in between. The CDR3 runs 13 residues. The CDR3 loop reads CSVDVGPPYEQYF. The CDR3 coding sequence is TGCAGCGTCGACGTGGGGCCCCCCTACGAGCAGTACTTC.

In this sample, this clone turned up once. The rearrangement joins TRBV2 to TRBJ2-2, with 8 positions matching TRBD1. CDR1 is SNHLY and CDR2 is FYNNEI in the germline V gene. The CDR3 consists of 15 residues. Germline trimming cut 0 bases from V and 7 bases from J; bases unmatched to any gene: 4. CDR3 residues: CASSEAQGAVGELFF. CDR3 coding DNA: TGTGCCAGCAGTGAAGCCCAGGGGGCAGTCGGGGAGCTGTTTTTT.

The CDR3 reads CASSLIQMGRGEKLFF. The CDR3 DNA reads TGCGCCAGCAGCTTGATACAGATGGGCAGGGGTGAAAAACTGTTTTTT. The rearrangement joins TRBV5-1 to TRBJ1-4, with D possibly matching TRBD1 (6 bases). V shed 1 base and J shed 7 bases, with 17 bases lying between them. CDR1 is SGHRS, CDR2 YFSETQ, per germline. The CDR3 sequence is 16 residues long.

The chain couples TRBV19 to TRBJ2-6, with D perhaps TRBD2 (5 bases). Germline V gene data show CDR1 as LNHDA and CDR2 as SQIVND (reference sequence). Trimming left V 1 base short and J 0 bases short, with 7 bases between. The CDR3 is made up of 16 amino acids. CDR3 DNA sequence: TGTGCCAGTAGTATAGGCGCGGGCTCTGGGGCCAACGTCCTGACTTTC. This translates into CASSIGAGSGANVLTF.

The chain employs TRBV5-1 and TRBJ1-5; maybe TRBD1 (6 bases). V was cut by 4 bases and J by 2 bases, with 13 bases left in between. The CDR3 runs 15 residues. Germline V gene sequence: CDR1 SGHRS, CDR2 YFSETQ. The CDR3 sequence: CASSPVGGGNQPQHF. In DNA, the CDR3 is TGCGCCAGCAGCCCGGTGGGGGGCGGCAATCAGCCCCAGCATTTT.

The chain uses TRBV4-2 and TRBJ2-3; possible D gene TRBD2, 7 bases. This CDR3 is built from 14 residues. V was cut by 7 bases and J by 2 bases, with 13 bases left in between. CDR1 is LGHNA and CDR2 is YNFKEQ in the germline V gene. CDR3 region: CASMGGGNTDTQYF. The CDR3 DNA reads as TGTGCCAGCATGGGAGGGGGTAACACAGATACGCAGTATTTT.

This clone appeared a single time. The gene calls are TRBV14 and TRBJ2-1, with D possibly matching TRBD1 (5 bases). Trimming removed 1 base at V and 0 bases at J, with 13 bases between. The CDR3 sequence is 17 residues long. Per germline, CDR1 SGHDN and CDR2 FVKESK. The CDR3 DNA follows: TGTGCCAGCAGCCAAGGGGGCCAGCATCGCTCCTACAATGAGCAGTTCTTC. It translates to CASSQGGQHRSYNEQFF.

The rearrangement uses TRBV18 and TRBJ1-2, with no clear D. Germline values: CDR1 KGHSH, CDR2 LQKENI. V was clipped by 1 base and J by 4 bases, with 10 bases between them. The CDR3 has 14 residues. CDR3 protein: CASSPLNVGYGYTF. The CDR3 DNA follows: TGTGCCAGCTCACCACTGAACGTGGGCTATGGCTACACCTTC. The entire variable domain, with the rest obtained from reference TRBV18 and TRBJ1-2, is as follows: NAGVMQNPRHLVRRRGQEARLRCSPMKGHSHVYWYRQLPEEGLKFMVYLQKENIIDESGMPKERFSAEFPKEGPSILRIQQVVRGDSAAYFCASSPLNVGYGYTFGSGTRLTVV.

J is TRBJ2-3 and V is TRBV5-1; D gene uncertain. The CDR3 is 13 amino acids. Per germline, CDR1 SGHRS and CDR2 YFSETQ. The V and J ends lost 4 bases and 6 bases respectively, with 12 bases between them. DNA for the CDR3: TGCGCCAGCAGCCCGCCGACCATCGATACGCAGTATTTT. Amino acid sequence: CASSPPTIDTQYF.

V is TRBV6-4 and J is TRBJ2-3; D is uncertain. The germline V and J ends were trimmed by 3 bases and 0 bases, with 7 bases remaining between them. CDR1 is MRHNA and CDR2 is SNTAGT in the germline V gene. The CDR3 consists of 14 residues. The CDR3 region has the DNA TGTGCCAGCAGTGAAAATCCTAGCACAGATACGCAGTATTTT. It codes for CASSENPSTDTQYF.

The chain carries TRBV18 and TRBJ1-4; 9 positions match TRBD1. Germline CDR1 is KGHSH and CDR2 is LQKENI. After removal of 0 bases from V and 4 bases from J, the junction contained 0 bases not matched to a gene. The CDR3 length is 15 residues. In nucleotides, the CDR3 is TGTGCCAGCTCACCACCGGACAGGGGTAATGAAAAACTGTTTTTT. It yields the protein CASSPPDRGNEKLFF.

This clone was seen only a few times. The chain employs TRBV6-5 and TRBJ1-5, with D possibly TRBD1 on 5 matching bases. Per the germline V gene, CDR1 is MNHEY and CDR2 is SVGAGI. The CDR3 is 15 amino acids. V shed 6 bases and J shed 1 base, with 13 bases lying between them. The CDR3 sequence is CASRLVGGSNQPQHF. The CDR3 nucleotides are TGTGCCAGCAGACTCGTGGGGGGGAGCAATCAGCCCCAGCATTTT.

For the CDR3, the DNA is TGTGCCAGCACAGTTTCAGGGAAGGACACTGAAGCTTTCTTT. This gives the protein CASTVSGKDTEAFF. The V gene is TRBV18, the J gene TRBJ1-1, with D maybe TRBD1 (5 bases). There are 14 residues in the CDR3. V lost 8 bases and J 3 bases, leaving 16 bases between the germline ends. CDR1 and CDR2 (germline): KGHSH, LQKENI.

The chain has TRBV5-1 and TRBJ2-1, with 8 bases aligning to TRBD1. The germline gives CDR1 SGHRS, CDR2 YFSETQ. This CDR3 has 15 amino acids. Losses at the gene ends were 3 bases for V and 6 bases for J; bases not matched to a gene: 8. CDR3 protein: CASSWWTGISNEQFF. The CDR3 nucleotides are TGCGCCAGCAGCTGGTGGACAGGGATATCCAATGAGCAGTTCTTC. Based on the CDR3 plus reference TRBV5-1 and TRBJ2-1, the full variable domain is KAGVTQTPRYLIKTRGQQVTLSCSPISGHRSVSWYQQTPGQGLQFLFEYFSETQRNKGNFPGRFSGRQFSNSRSEMNVSTLELGDSALYLCASSWWTGISNEQFFGPGTRLTVL.

This clone was recorded only once. The chain employs TRBV4-2 and TRBJ2-2; D may be TRBD1 (8 bases). In germline, CDR1 is LGHNA, CDR2 YNFKEQ. Trimming shortened V by 8 bases and J by 3 bases, and 16 bases separated the two germline ends. The CDR3 totals 15 residues. The CDR3 loop reads CASHRGGPDTGELFF. CDR3 bases: TGTGCCAGCCACAGGGGGGGGCCAGACACCGGGGAGCTGTTTTTT.

This clone was recorded only once. The V call is TRBV27, the J call TRBJ1-1; no reliable D call. The CDR3 consists of 15 residues. CDR1 is MNHEY, CDR2 SMNVEV, per germline (reference sequence). V dropped 5 bases and J dropped 2 bases, with 15 bases sitting between them. The CDR3 protein is CASSLRGQANTEAFF. The CDR3 DNA reads TGTGCCAGCAGTCTTCGAGGGCAGGCAAACACTGAAGCTTTCTTT.

This chain joins TRBV27 and TRBJ1-1; possible D gene TRBD1, 5 bases. The CDR3 runs to 15 residues. CDR1 is MNHEY and CDR2 is SMNVEV in the germline V gene (reference sequence). Trimming cost V 0 bases and J 0 bases, with 8 bases left between them. As DNA, the CDR3 is TGTGCCAGCAGTTTATCGAAGGGGATGAACACTGAAGCTTTCTTT. The encoded protein is CASSLSKGMNTEAFF.

The rearrangement links TRBV27 to TRBJ2-2, with 14 positions matching TRBD2. The CDR3 covers 14 residues. V trimming: 10 bases; J trimming: 5 bases; junction bases outside the gene matches: 3. The germline CDR1 and CDR2 sequences are MNHEY and SMNVEV (reference sequence). This CDR3 is CATRTSGGTGELFF. The CDR3 bases are TGTGCCACCCGGACTAGCGGGGGGACCGGGGAGCTGTTTTTT.

This clone was detected a few times. This chain uses TRBV10-3 with TRBJ2-5; D gene unclear. The CDR3 consists of 12 residues. The germline V and J ends were trimmed by 2 bases and 3 bases, with 4 bases remaining between them. CDR1 and CDR2 from the germline V gene are ENHRY and SYGVKD. CDR3 loop: CAISETEETQYF. The CDR3, as DNA: TGTGCCATCAGTGAGACGGAAGAGACCCAGTACTTC.

This chain links TRBV6-6 with TRBJ2-1; the match to TRBD2 covers 9 bases. Losses at the gene ends were 4 bases for V and 4 bases for J; bases not matched to a gene: 5. The CDR3 is 15 amino acids. Germline CDR1 is MNHNY and CDR2 is SVGAGI (reference sequence). CDR3 nucleotides: TGTGCCAGCAGTTGGGGGACTAGCAATTACAATGAGCAGTTCTTC. Protein: CASSWGTSNYNEQFF.